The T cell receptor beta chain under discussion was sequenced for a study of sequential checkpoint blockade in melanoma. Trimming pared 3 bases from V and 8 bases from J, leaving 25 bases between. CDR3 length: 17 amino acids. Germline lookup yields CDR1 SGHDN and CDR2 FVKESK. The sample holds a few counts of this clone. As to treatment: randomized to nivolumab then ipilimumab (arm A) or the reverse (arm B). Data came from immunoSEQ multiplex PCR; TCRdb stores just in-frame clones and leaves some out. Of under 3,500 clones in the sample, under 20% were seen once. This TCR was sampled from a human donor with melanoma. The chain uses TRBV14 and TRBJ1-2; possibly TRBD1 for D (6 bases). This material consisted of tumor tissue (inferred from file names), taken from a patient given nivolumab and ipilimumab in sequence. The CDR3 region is CASSHEMDEGGLKGYTF. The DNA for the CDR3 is TGTGCCAGCAGCCACGAAATGGACGAAGGGGGTCTGAAGGGCTACACCTTC.